Presented here are 29 T cell receptor beta chains from one specimen sequenced in a study of T cell responses to AZD1222 COVID-19 vaccine. Profiling relied on immunoSEQ multiplex PCR, and the TCRdb table lists in-frame clones only, not all of them. The sample includes some 150,000 clones, less than 90% of them seen just once. Sequencing used peripheral blood, obtained on day 0 of AZD1222 vaccination. Receptors originate from an adult in good health.

This clone was seen only once. The chain links TRBV5-8 to TRBJ1-2; 7 bases fit TRBD1. The CDR3 contains 12 residues. V lost 7 bases, J lost 4 bases, and 4 bases stayed unmatched. Per the germline V gene, CDR1 is SGHTS and CDR2 is YDEGEE. The CDR3 spells CASLGQSYGYTF. CDR3 DNA: TGTGCCAGCCTGGGACAGAGCTATGGCTACACCTTC.

The chain has TRBV7-9 and TRBJ1-2, with TRBD1 as a possible D gene (6 bases). The germline V gene has CDR1 SEHNR and CDR2 FQNEAQ (reference sequence). Deletions cut 3 bases from V and 1 base from J, with 12 bases between. The CDR3 extends over 15 amino acids. The chain's CDR3 is CASSLLGQNNYGYTF. The CDR3 nucleotides are TGTGCCAGCAGCTTGTTAGGACAGAATAACTATGGCTACACCTTC.

A word on this clone: Compared with germline, one end of the junction differs, possibly owing to a read error. The rearrangement links TRBV7-2 to TRBJ1-2, with D tentatively TRBD1 (5 bases). The CDR3 is made up of 12 amino acids. Germline-derived CDR1 and CDR2 are SGHTA and FQGNSA. The CDR3 region is CASSLGPGRPLF. The CDR3 DNA sequence: TGTGCCAGCAGCTTAGGCCCGGGACGGCCACTCTTC.

The chain recombines TRBV7-2 with TRBJ1-3, with 10 bases that match TRBD1. CDR3 length: 15 amino acids. Germline V gives CDR1 SGHTA, CDR2 FQGNSA. V lost 5 bases to trimming and J lost 5 bases; unmatched junction nucleotides: 6. CDR3 coding DNA: TGTGCCAGCAGCGACTTGGGACAGGGGAGAAACACCATATATTTT. It translates to CASSDLGQGRNTIYF.

This clone showed up just once. The chain uses TRBV4-1 and TRBJ2-1; D remains unclear. V shed 5 bases and J shed 10 bases, with 12 bases lying between them. Germline loops: CDR1 MGHRA, CDR2 YSYEKL. The CDR3 is 12 amino acids. The CDR3, as DNA: TGCGCCAGCAGCTTGGATGGTGAAGAGCAGTTCTTC. This sequence encodes CASSLDGEEQFF.

To note about this clone: At one end the junction does not follow the germline gene, possibly because of a read error. The chain combines TRBV5-1 with TRBJ1-1, with D maybe TRBD1 (6 bases). The CDR3 runs 14 residues. Germline-derived CDR1 and CDR2 are SGHRS and YFSETQ. CDR3 amino acids: CASNLQRGDGEAFF. The CDR3 coding sequence is TGCGCCAGCAACTTGCAGAGGGGGGACGGGGAAGCTTTCTTT.

This rearrangement joins TRBV19 to TRBJ1-1, with D tentatively TRBD1 (5 bases). The V gene lost 6 bases and the J gene lost 1 base, with 21 bases spanning the gap. The CDR3 spans 17 residues. Germline V gene sequence: CDR1 LNHDA, CDR2 SQIVND (reference sequence). CDR3 in DNA: TGTGCCAGTAGCGACGACAGAGGAACTTTAGGGAACACTGAAGCTTTCTTT. This encodes CASSDDRGTLGNTEAFF.

This clone was recorded only once. The CDR3 sequence: CASSLDRTAPGAFF. The CDR3 nucleotides are TGTGCCAGCAGCCTAGATAGGACAGCCCCCGGAGCTTTCTTT. The genes are TRBV7-2 and TRBJ1-1, with D possibly TRBD1 on 6 matching bases. V lost 5 bases, J lost 10 bases, and 20 bases lay in between. There are 14 residues in the CDR3. The germline CDR1 and CDR2 sequences are SGHTA and FQGNSA.

The CDR3 loop reads CASRSNTEAFF. DNA of the CDR3: TGTGCCAGCAGGTCGAACACTGAAGCTTTCTTT. The chain employs TRBV25-1 and TRBJ1-1; D gene uncertain. Germline CDR1 and CDR2: MGHDK and SYGVNS. The CDR3 has 11 amino acids. The V gene lost 6 bases and the J gene lost 1 base, with 3 bases spanning the gap.

The J gene is TRBJ1-1, the V gene TRBV5-1; D is possibly TRBD1 (5 bases). CDR3 length: 12 amino acids. Per germline, CDR1 SGHRS and CDR2 YFSETQ. V lost 2 bases, J lost 4 bases, and 6 bases lay in between. The CDR3 coding sequence is TGCGCCAGCAGCTTCGGGGGCACTGAAGCTTTCTTT. Amino acid sequence: CASSFGGTEAFF.

The chain recombines TRBV5-6 with TRBJ2-7; the D gene is possibly TRBD1 (7 bases). The CDR3 sequence is 15 residues long. The germline V gene has CDR1 SGHDT and CDR2 YYEEEE. V lost 2 bases to trimming and J lost 0 bases, with 12 bases between them. DNA of the CDR3: TGTGCCAGCAGCTTTCCAGGGGGAGGCTCCTACGAGCAGTACTTC. It yields the protein CASSFPGGGSYEQYF.

This clone was counted a few times. Other DNA sequences of this sample code for an identical CDR3. The gene calls are TRBV27 and TRBJ1-5; D not certain. The CDR3 runs 13 residues. Germline CDR1 is MNHEY and CDR2 is SMNVEV (reference sequence). The V and J ends lost 6 bases and 0 bases respectively, with 6 bases between them. CDR3 loop: CASRLYSNQPQHF. The DNA for the CDR3 is TGTGCCAGCAGGCTTTATAGCAATCAGCCCCAGCATTTT.

CDR3 sequence reads: CASSPGTGKGEQYF. In nucleotides, the CDR3 is TGCGCCAGCAGCCCCGGGACAGGGAAGGGAGAGCAGTACTTC. V is TRBV5-1 and J is TRBJ2-7, with 9 bases identical to TRBD1. The V and J ends lost 4 bases and 7 bases, in that order; junction bases with no gene match: 9. Germline V CDR1 and CDR2: SGHRS, YFSETQ. There are 14 residues in the CDR3.

This clone has just one count. This sequence joins TRBV7-9 and TRBJ2-7; D is unresolved. The germline V and J ends were trimmed by 3 bases and 3 bases, with 6 bases remaining between them. Looked up from germline, CDR1 is SEHNR and CDR2 is FQNEAQ (reference sequence). The CDR3 runs to 12 residues. The CDR3 DNA is TGTGCCAGCAGCTTTGACGTCTACGAGCAGTACTTC. This codes for CASSFDVYEQYF.

The chain employs TRBV7-2 and TRBJ1-6; D possibly corresponds to TRBD1 (5 bases). The CDR3 extends over 15 amino acids. The germline CDR1 and CDR2 sequences are SGHTA and FQGNSA. The V gene lost 4 bases and the J gene lost 10 bases, with 17 bases spanning the gap. CDR3 DNA sequence: TGTGCCAGCAGCTCCTTGTTGGCCCAGGGATCACCCCTCCACTTT. Translated: CASSSLLAQGSPLHF.

The chain joins TRBV29-1 to TRBJ1-1; 8 bases fit TRBD1. The CDR3 sequence is 11 residues long. The J segment lost 5 bases and the V segment lost 6 bases, leaving 2 bases of the junction unmatched. Germline lookup yields CDR1 SQVTM and CDR2 ANQGSEA. The CDR3 spells CSVRQGTEAFF. Here the CDR3 DNA reads TGCAGCGTGCGACAGGGGACTGAAGCTTTCTTT. Full variable domain (remainder filled in from reference TRBV29-1 and TRBJ1-1): SAVISQKPSRDICQRGTSLTIQCQVDSQVTMMFWYRQQPGQSLTLIATANQGSEATYESGFVIDKFPISRPNLTFSTLTVSNMSPEDSSIYLCSVRQGTEAFFGQGTRLTVV.

The chain combines TRBV21-1 with TRBJ1-5; TRBD1, the table's D call, was not compared with the DNA. TRBV21-1 is deemed a pseudogene. The CDR3 covers 17 residues. Here the CDR3 reads CASRTDKGAQSNQPQHF. Written as DNA, the CDR3 is TGTGCCAGCAGAACAGATAAGGGGGCGCAGAGCAATCAGCCCCAGCATTTT.

This chain connects TRBV2 to TRBJ1-1; 11 bases fit TRBD1. Trimming at V came to 11 bases and at J to 5 bases, leaving 7 bases not matched to a gene. This CDR3 is 13 amino acids long. The germline CDR1 and CDR2 sequences are SNHLY and FYNNEI. The CDR3 region has the DNA TGTGCCCGAGGGACAGGGGGGGATACTGAAGCTTTCTTT. Translated: CARGTGGDTEAFF.

This sequence joins TRBV10-3 and TRBJ1-2; D is undetermined. The V and J ends lost 3 bases and 4 bases respectively, with 12 bases between them. The CDR3 is made up of 14 amino acids. Germline V gene sequence: CDR1 ENHRY, CDR2 SYGVKD. The CDR3 loop reads CAISEPTYSYGYTF. Here the CDR3 DNA reads TGTGCCATCAGTGAACCCACGTATTCCTATGGCTACACCTTC.

The rearrangement links TRBV12-3 or TRBV12-4 to TRBJ1-3; no clear D. The CDR3 extends over 12 amino acids. V was pared by 3 bases and J by 7 bases, with 7 bases between. CDR3 sequence reads: CASSFGQNTIYF. The DNA of the CDR3 is TGTGCCAGCAGTTTCGGGCAGAACACCATATATTTT.

This clone was seen only a few times. The chain carries TRBV6-2 or TRBV6-3 and TRBJ1-1; TRBD1 might be the D (5 bases). CDR1 and CDR2 (germline): MNHEY, SVGEGT. Trimming took off 2 bases at V and 0 bases at J, with 10 bases between the two ends. The length of the CDR3 is 15 residues. As DNA, the CDR3 is TGTGCCAGCAGTTACCGGCAGGACATGAACACTGAAGCTTTCTTT. This sequence encodes CASSYRQDMNTEAFF.

The chain employs TRBV9 and TRBJ1-3; tentative D call: TRBD1 (6 bases). Trimming took 3 bases from V and 0 from J, leaving 13 bases between them. Germline CDR1 reads SGDLS; CDR2 reads YYNGEE. The CDR3 consists of 16 residues. CDR3 sequence (DNA): TGTGCCAGCAGCGCTGTGGGCAGGGGCTCTGGAAACACCATATATTTT. As protein: CASSAVGRGSGNTIYF.

The chain carries TRBV5-1 and TRBJ2-3; D is possibly TRBD1 (5 bases). The V gene lost 4 bases and the J gene lost 2 bases, with 14 bases spanning the gap. This CDR3 is built from 15 residues. In germline, CDR1 is SGHRS, CDR2 YFSETQ. CDR3: CASSPRQSYTDTQYF. The CDR3 coding sequence is TGCGCCAGCAGCCCTAGACAGTCTTACACAGATACGCAGTATTTT.

V and J are TRBV6-2 or TRBV6-3 and TRBJ2-7, with TRBD1 matching over 11 bases. Unmatched junction bases numbered 8, after V lost 4 bases and J lost 6 bases. The CDR3 is made up of 15 amino acids. Germline V gene lookup returns CDR1 MNHEY and CDR2 SVGEGT. This CDR3 reads CASSWPGQGAVEQYF. The DNA for the CDR3 is TGTGCCAGCAGTTGGCCCGGACAGGGGGCGGTCGAGCAGTACTTC.

This chain joins TRBV7-9 and TRBJ2-2; tentative D call: TRBD1 (5 bases). The CDR3 consists of 13 residues. Germline CDR1 and CDR2: SEHNR and FQNEAQ (reference sequence). The ends were cut back, 1 base at V and 5 bases at J, with 5 bases in the middle. The CDR3 DNA reads as TGTGCCAGCAGCTTAGAGGGGACCGGGGAGCTGTTTTTT. The encoded protein is CASSLEGTGELFF.

The chain employs TRBV28 and TRBJ1-5; D not certain. The germline CDR1 and CDR2 sequences are MDHEN and SYDVKM. The ends were cut back, 6 bases at V and 3 bases at J, with 9 bases in the middle. The CDR3 totals 13 residues. In DNA form, the CDR3 reads TGTGCCAGCAGCCCCCAAATCAATCAGCCCCAGCATTTT. Its translation is CASSPQINQPQHF.

This sequence joins TRBV30 and TRBJ2-7; D may correspond to TRBD1 or TRBD2 (5 bases each). Germline V CDR1 and CDR2: GTSNPN, SVGIG (reference sequence). This CDR3 is built from 15 residues. V was trimmed by 1 base and J by 6 bases, leaving 19 bases between them. This chain's CDR3 is CAWSAARDELVEQYF. In nucleotides, the CDR3 is TGTGCCTGGAGTGCGGCCCGGGACGAGCTGGTCGAGCAGTACTTC.

The genes are TRBV5-1 and TRBJ1-2; a weak D match, TRBD1 (5 bases). V gave up 4 bases and J gave up 2 bases, with 9 bases separating them. The CDR3 length is 13 residues. Germline assignment: CDR1 SGHRS and CDR2 YFSETQ. For the CDR3, the DNA is TGCGCCAGCAGCGGGGACGGAAACTATGGCTACACCTTC. This encodes CASSGDGNYGYTF.

The chain employs TRBV5-4 and TRBJ2-7; D is undetermined. Between the trimmed V and J ends, which lost 0 bases and 0 bases, there was a span of 4 bases. This CDR3 is 13 amino acids long. From germline, CDR1 is SGHNT and CDR2 YYREEE (reference sequence). CDR3 protein: CASSLEASYEQYF. In DNA, the CDR3 is TGTGCCAGCAGCTTGGAGGCCTCCTACGAGCAGTACTTC.